This entry lists 19 T cell receptor beta chains sequenced from one sample in a study of CD8+CD57+ T cells in acquired aplastic anemia. Both TCR beta VDJ combination and CDR3 sequence profiling were carried out. Genomic DNA was the template for this profiling. TCRdb redid the calling of the reads with MiXCR, one entry per CDR3 protein. The data contain some 200,000 distinct CDR3 sequences, about half of them singletons. Individuals selected for sequencing had exhibited CD8+CD57+ cell expansion on flow cytometry. Material: sorted CD4+, CD8+, or CD8+CD57+ T cells (not recorded which) from PBMCs. The receptors stem from a human donor with aplastic anemia.

The rearrangement joins TRBV19 to TRBJ1-5; weak D call: TRBD1 (5 bases). The CDR3 sequence is 14 residues long. Trimming pared 8 bases from V and 8 bases from J, leaving 19 bases between. Germline CDR1 and CDR2: LNHDA and SQIVND (reference sequence). CDR3 bases: TGTGCCAGTCATGGGCAGGGCTCTTCGGAGCCCCAGCATTTT. Amino acids: CASHGQGSSEPQHF.

This clonotype was seen repeatedly, ten times or more. The chain recombines TRBV19 with TRBJ1-1, with TRBD1 matching over 7 bases. Germline assignment: CDR1 LNHDA and CDR2 SQIVND (reference sequence). The trim removed 4 bases at V and 1 base at J, leaving 12 bases unmatched. The CDR3 spans 17 residues. DNA for the CDR3: TGTGCCAGTAGTAGAAGGGGGACAGACTTTTCGAACACTGAAGCTTTCTTT. The encoded protein is CASSRRGTDFSNTEAFF. Full variable domain (rest looked up from reference TRBV19 and TRBJ1-1): DGGITQSPKYLFRKEGQNVTLSCEQNLNHDAMYWYRQDPGQGLRLIYYSQIVNDFQKGDIAEGYSVSREKKESFPLTVTSAQKNPTAFYLCASSRRGTDFSNTEAFFGQGTRLTVV.

V is TRBV19 and J is TRBJ2-2; D tentatively reads TRBD1 or TRBD2 (6 bases each). Per germline, CDR1 LNHDA and CDR2 SQIVND (reference sequence). Trimming removed 3 bases at V and 5 bases at J, with 25 bases between. CDR3 length equals 19 residues. The CDR3 sequence: CASSIRGDQGWVFTGELFF. The DNA of the CDR3 is TGTGCCAGTAGTATTAGGGGGGACCAGGGCTGGGTGTTTACCGGGGAGCTGTTTTTT. Full variable domain (rest looked up from reference TRBV19 and TRBJ2-2): DGGITQSPKYLFRKEGQNVTLSCEQNLNHDAMYWYRQDPGQGLRLIYYSQIVNDFQKGDIAEGYSVSREKKESFPLTVTSAQKNPTAFYLCASSIRGDQGWVFTGELFFGEGSRLTVL.

This clonotype has at least ten counts. The chain carries TRBV9 and TRBJ1-1; weak D call: TRBD1 (6 bases). Germline-derived CDR1 and CDR2 are SGDLS and YYNGEE. Trimming took 4 bases from V and 1 from J, leaving 11 bases between them. The length of the CDR3 is 14 residues. The chain's CDR3 is CASSWGQTNTEAFF. The CDR3 region has the DNA TGTGCCAGCAGCTGGGGACAAACGAACACTGAAGCTTTCTTT.

The rearrangement uses TRBV9 and TRBJ2-5, with 9 bases that match TRBD1. The DNA end is a closer match to TRBJ2-1, so the J assignment may be wrong. CDR1 and CDR2 (germline): SGDLS, YYNGEE. There are 15 residues in the CDR3. The chain's CDR3 is CASSHRTGDYNEQFF. In DNA form, the CDR3 reads TGTGCCAGCAGCCATAGGACAGGGGACTACAATGAGCAGTTCTTC.

This clonotype was counted ten times or more. The J gene is TRBJ2-5, the V gene TRBV6-5; 12 bases are shared with TRBD1. V shed 5 bases, J shed 4 bases, and the junction held 5 bases outside the gene matches. The CDR3 contains 15 residues. Germline CDR1 and CDR2: MNHEY and SVGAGI. The CDR3 DNA reads as TGTGCCAGCAGTAGGGGGACAGGGGGCCGAGAGACCCAGTACTTC. Translating gives CASSRGTGGRETQYF.

The chain's CDR3 is CASTRGDSPLHF. The CDR3 DNA reads as TGCGCCAGCACACGGGGGGATTCACCCCTCCACTTT. The chain is built from TRBV10-2 and TRBJ1-6, with a tentative D call TRBD1 (5 bases). With 7 bases removed from V and 8 bases from J, the gap between germline ends came to 9 bases. Germline lookup yields CDR1 WSHSY and CDR2 SAAADI. The CDR3 is 12 amino acids.

The table lists this clonotype with a few counts. The chain employs TRBV3-1 and TRBJ2-7; D is unclear. CDR1 LGHDT and CDR2 YNNKEL come from the germline V gene (reference sequence). The CDR3 loop spans 13 amino acids. Trimming left V 0 bases short and J 6 bases short, with 9 bases between. The CDR3 sequence is CASSQDSQSEQYF. DNA for the CDR3: TGTGCCAGCAGCCAAGACAGTCAAAGCGAGCAGTACTTC.

This clonotype was seen once. J is TRBJ1-1 and V is TRBV29-1; a weak D match, TRBD1 (5 bases). This CDR3 spans 12 amino acids. V was pared by 5 bases and J by 4 bases, with 11 bases between. CDR1 is SQVTM, CDR2 ANQGSEA, per germline. This CDR3 is CSVKGGGTEAFF. The CDR3 DNA reads as TGCAGCGTTAAGGGTGGGGGCACTGAAGCTTTCTTT.

The CDR3 region is CASSLGSDSRPQHF. As DNA, the CDR3 is TGTGCCAGCAGCTTAGGGTCGGACAGTCGGCCCCAGCATTTT. J is TRBJ1-5 and V is TRBV7-9; D may be TRBD1 (6 bases). Trimming removed 1 base at V and 9 bases at J, with 13 bases between. The CDR3 has 14 residues. The germline V gene has CDR1 SEHNR and CDR2 FQNEAQ (reference sequence).

This clonotype was counted ten times or more. This sequence joins TRBV10-1 and TRBJ2-3, with 13 bases lining up with TRBD2. This CDR3 has 18 amino acids. Losses at the gene ends were 0 bases for V and 6 bases for J; bases not matched to a gene: 9. The V gene's germline CDR1 is WNHNN and CDR2 SYGVQD (reference sequence). This CDR3 reads CASSESRLAGGLPDTQYF. CDR3 nucleotide sequence: TGCGCCAGCAGTGAGTCGCGACTAGCGGGGGGCCTGCCCGATACGCAGTATTTT.

The table lists this clonotype with a few counts. This sequence joins TRBV6-1 and TRBJ1-1, with 8 bases lining up with TRBD1. With 2 bases clipped from V and 4 bases from J, the junction kept 12 bases outside the gene matches. Germline V gives CDR1 MNHNS, CDR2 SASEGT. The CDR3 is made up of 17 amino acids. This CDR3 reads CASSERQGASRSTEAFF. The CDR3 region has the DNA TGTGCCAGCAGTGAACGGCAGGGGGCAAGCCGGAGCACTGAAGCTTTCTTT.

This clonotype was seen a single time. The V call is TRBV15, the J call TRBJ1-5; D is unresolved. V lost 0 bases, J lost 3 bases, and 6 bases lay in between. From germline, CDR1 is LNHNV and CDR2 YYDKDF (reference sequence). This CDR3 contains 14 residues. CDR3 DNA sequence: TGTGCCACCAGCAGAGACCGGGACAATCAGCCCCAGCATTTT. Translated: CATSRDRDNQPQHF.

The chain employs TRBV9 and TRBJ1-6; D ambiguous. CDR1 is SGDLS, CDR2 YYNGEE, per germline. This CDR3 spans 12 amino acids. The germline V and J ends were trimmed by 0 bases and 10 bases, with 5 bases remaining between them. CDR3: CASSVVTSPLHF. CDR3 in DNA: TGTGCCAGCAGCGTAGTAACCTCACCCCTCCACTTT.

At least ten counts were recorded for this clonotype. The rearrangement uses TRBV29-1 and TRBJ2-1; TRBD2 matches 9 bases. The V segment lost 4 bases and the J segment 7 bases; nucleotides outside the gene matches: 11. Germline CDR1 SQVTM, CDR2 ANQGSEA. The CDR3 length is 15 residues. CDR3 amino acids: CSVVIGGGDVNEQFF. The CDR3 bases are TGCAGCGTTGTTATTGGCGGGGGGGATGTAAATGAGCAGTTCTTC.

Ten or more counts support this clonotype. The rearrangement uses TRBV9 and TRBJ1-1; 7 nucleotides agree with TRBD1. The CDR3 has 15 amino acids. Losses at the gene ends were 3 bases for V and 0 bases for J; bases not matched to a gene: 5. Germline CDR1 reads SGDLS; CDR2 reads YYNGEE. In DNA, the CDR3 is TGTGCCAGCAGCGAACCCGGGACAGTGAACACTGAAGCTTTCTTT. It codes for CASSEPGTVNTEAFF.

The V gene is TRBV18, the J gene TRBJ1-1; 7 bases are shared with TRBD1. Germline loops: CDR1 KGHSH, CDR2 LQKENI. V lost 1 base to trimming and J lost 11 bases; unmatched junction nucleotides: 7. The CDR3 is 13 amino acids. For the CDR3, the DNA is TGTGCCAGCTCACCACAAAACGACAGGGAGGCTTTCTTT. Translating it yields CASSPQNDREAFF. Full variable domain (missing parts from reference TRBV18 and TRBJ1-1): NAGVMQNPRHLVRRRGQEARLRCSPMKGHSHVYWYRQLPEEGLKFMVYLQKENIIDESGMPKERFSAEFPKEGPSILRIQQVVRGDSAAYFCASSPQNDREAFFGQGTRLTVV.

The chain is built from TRBV5-1 and TRBJ1-5, with a weak D call TRBD1 (6 bases). The CDR3 spans 11 residues. V lost 2 bases, J lost 9 bases, and 6 bases lay in between. The germline CDR1 and CDR2 sequences are SGHRS and YFSETQ. The CDR3 nucleotides read TGCGCCAGCAGCTTACAGGGGCCCCAGCATTTT. Residues: CASSLQGPQHF.

The rearrangement links TRBV13 to TRBJ1-6, with TRBD1 matching over 8 bases. The ends lost 4 bases at V and 6 bases at J; junction bases unmatched: 5. CDR3 length: 15 residues. CDR1 is PRHDT and CDR2 is FYEKMQ in the germline V gene (reference sequence). The CDR3 loop reads CASSSRTGTNSPLHF. CDR3 bases: TGTGCCAGCAGCTCAAGGACAGGGACTAATTCACCCCTCCACTTT.